A single sample gave rise to the 15 T cell receptor beta chains below, sequenced in a study of T-cell memory formation after mild COVID-19. MiXCR, run by TCRdb on the 5' RACE reads, gives a single entry per CDR3 protein. The table lists about 200,000 distinct CDR3 sequences, 9% to 10% of them singletons, with 3% to 4.5% in the top ten. The sequencing input was PBMCs or a T cell subset sorted from them (not recorded which). These receptors were taken from a man between 18 and 35 years old who had mild COVID-19 (a few samples of this study predate the infection). Cell type and time point are not known.

V gene TRBV6-1 combines with J gene TRBJ2-3, with 7 bases that match TRBD2. V was pared by 4 bases and J by 1 base, with 8 bases of the junction left unmatched. The CDR3 covers 16 residues. The germline CDR1 and CDR2 sequences are MNHNS and SASEGT. CDR3 sequence reads: CASSALAAPRTDTQYF. The CDR3 nucleotides read TGTGCCAGCAGTGCCCTAGCGGCCCCTCGCACAGATACGCAGTATTTT.

This clonotype was seen only a few times. The genes are TRBV7-8 and TRBJ2-3, with D possibly being TRBD1 (7 bases). The CDR3 is 16 residues long. V was pared by 2 bases and J by 0 bases, with 12 bases between. Germline CDR1 and CDR2: SGHVS and FQNEAQ. CDR3 region: CASSLRQGGSTDTQYF. CDR3 DNA sequence: TGTGCCAGCAGCTTACGTCAGGGGGGTAGCACAGATACGCAGTATTTT. Variable domain in full (rest from reference TRBV7-8 and TRBJ2-3): GAGVSQSPRYKVAKRGQDVALRCDPISGHVSLFWYQQALGQGPEFLTYFQNEAQLDKSGLPSDRFFAERPEGSVSTLKIQRTQQEDSAVYLCASSLRQGGSTDTQYFGPGTRLTVL.

The chain couples TRBV12-3 or TRBV12-4 to TRBJ2-5; possibly TRBD1 for D (5 bases). V was trimmed by 3 bases and J by 5 bases, leaving 10 bases between them. The CDR3 consists of 13 residues. DNA for the CDR3: TGTGCCAGCAGTTTTTCCAGGGCGGAGACCCAGTACTTC. Its translation: CASSFSRAETQYF.

This clonotype has a handful of counts. The chain couples TRBV18 to TRBJ1-1, with TRBD1 matching over 7 bases. After removal of 3 bases from V and 5 bases from J, the junction contained 12 bases not matched to a gene. The CDR3 has 16 amino acids. Germline V CDR1 and CDR2: KGHSH, LQKENI. CDR3 sequence reads: CASSPDITGARTEAFF. CDR3 coding DNA: TGTGCCAGCTCACCGGATATAACAGGGGCACGGACTGAAGCTTTCTTT. The variable domain in full, with the rest retrieved from reference TRBV18 and TRBJ1-1, is NAGVMQNPRHLVRRRGQEARLRCSPMKGHSHVYWYRQLPEEGLKFMVYLQKENIIDESGMPKERFSAEFPKEGPSILRIQQVVRGDSAAYFCASSPDITGARTEAFFGQGTRLTVV.

The chain is built from TRBV4-3 and TRBJ2-1, with 10 bases aligning to TRBD2. Germline loops: CDR1 LGHNA, CDR2 YSLEER. V lost 1 base and J lost 6; bases outside the gene matches: 6. The CDR3 is 16 amino acids. CDR3 in amino acids: CASSQGSLAGANEQFF. The CDR3 nucleotides read TGCGCCAGCAGCCAAGGATCTCTAGCGGGAGCCAATGAGCAGTTCTTC.

This clonotype was found a few times. The V and J genes are TRBV28 and TRBJ1-2; D uncertain. The germline CDR1 and CDR2 sequences are MDHEN and SYDVKM. The V gene lost 6 bases and the J gene lost 8 bases, with 16 bases spanning the gap. The CDR3 consists of 13 residues. The CDR3, as DNA: TGTGCCAGCAGGAGCCCCCCTGAGGGAGGCTACACCTTC. This gives the protein CASRSPPEGGYTF.

This clonotype was detected a few times. This chain connects TRBV28 to TRBJ2-1; 7 bases map to TRBD2. The CDR3 runs 13 residues. Germline loops: CDR1 MDHEN, CDR2 SYDVKM. V was pared by 8 bases and J by 2 bases, with 3 bases of the junction left unmatched. The CDR3: CASGAGTYNEQFF. Written as DNA, the CDR3 is TGTGCCAGCGGAGCGGGGACCTACAATGAGCAGTTCTTC. The whole variable domain, filled in from reference TRBV28 and TRBJ2-1, reads DVKVTQSSRYLVKRTGEKVFLECVQDMDHENMFWYRQDPGLGLRLIYFSYDVKMKEKGDIPEGYSVSREKKERFSLILESASTNQTSMYLCASGAGTYNEQFFGPGTRLTVL.

This clonotype was observed at least ten times. J is TRBJ1-5 and V is TRBV18; 8 positions match TRBD1. There are 15 residues in the CDR3. CDR1 is KGHSH and CDR2 is LQKENI in the germline V gene. The ends lost 3 bases at V and 2 bases at J; junction bases unmatched: 3. DNA for the CDR3: TGTGCCAGCTCACCCCGACAGGGGCGCAATCAGCCCCAGCATTTT. This gives the protein CASSPRQGRNQPQHF.

This clonotype was counted between two and nine times. The rearrangement joins TRBV5-4 to TRBJ1-2, with 8 bases fitting TRBD1. The CDR3 consists of 15 residues. V trimming: 3 bases; J trimming: 7 bases; junction bases outside the gene matches: 11. Germline-derived CDR1 and CDR2 are SGHNT and YYREEE (reference sequence). CDR3 DNA: TGTGCCAGCAGCTCGCCCGACAGGGGAAGGGGTGGCTACACCTTC. Its translation is CASSSPDRGRGGYTF.

This clonotype was detected only a few times. The chain uses TRBV2 and TRBJ2-3; 12 nucleotides agree with TRBD1. The CDR3 totals 16 residues. V trimming: 3 bases; J trimming: 4 bases; junction bases outside the gene matches: 5. Germline lookup yields CDR1 SNHLY and CDR2 FYNNEI. The CDR3 nucleotides read TGTGCCAGCAGTGACCCGGGACAGGGGGCCGCAGATACGCAGTATTTT. As protein: CASSDPGQGAADTQYF. Together with reference TRBV2 and TRBJ2-3, the CDR3 gives the full variable domain: EPEVTQTPSHQVTQMGQEVILRCVPISNHLYFYWYRQILGQKVEFLVSFYNNEISEKSEIFDDQFSVERPDGSNFTLKIRSTKLEDSAMYFCASSDPGQGAADTQYFGPGTRLTVL.

In this sample, this clonotype turned up a few times. This chain uses TRBV6-1 with TRBJ2-3; 8 bases fit TRBD1. After removal of 2 bases from V and 2 bases from J, the junction contained 6 bases not matched to a gene. The CDR3 has 16 residues. Germline loops: CDR1 MNHNS, CDR2 SASEGT. DNA for the CDR3: TGTGCCAGCAGTGAAAGGAAGGACAGGGTCACAGATACGCAGTATTTT. Translating gives CASSERKDRVTDTQYF.

This clonotype came up many times. This rearrangement joins TRBV5-1 to TRBJ2-6, with 7 positions matching TRBD1. This CDR3 comprises 16 residues. Trimming at V came to 4 bases and at J to 4 bases, leaving 8 bases not matched to a gene. Germline loops: CDR1 SGHRS, CDR2 YFSETQ. CDR3 in DNA: TGCGCCAGCAGCGGTTCGACAGGGTCCGGGGCCAACGTCCTGACTTTC. Translated: CASSGSTGSGANVLTF.

This clonotype showed up just a few times. This sequence joins TRBV20-1 and TRBJ2-1, with 7 bases matching TRBD1. J lost 4 bases, V lost 6 bases, and 9 bases had no gene match. The CDR3 is 14 amino acids. Germline V gene sequence: CDR1 DFQATT, CDR2 SNEGSKA (reference sequence). Written as DNA, the CDR3 is TGCAGTGCCAGGGGGATTCCACATTACAATGAGCAGTTCTTC. It specifies CSARGIPHYNEQFF.

The chain recombines TRBV7-9 with TRBJ2-1, with TRBD1 matching 10 bases. The junction had 6 bases not matched to a gene; V was cut back by 2 bases and J by 2 bases. The CDR3 has 17 amino acids. Looked up from germline, CDR1 is SEHNR and CDR2 is FQNEAQ (reference sequence). CDR3 sequence: CASSLPLGQGAYNEQFF. In DNA, the CDR3 is TGTGCCAGCAGCTTACCTCTCGGACAGGGGGCCTACAATGAGCAGTTCTTC.

This clonotype was counted a few times. The genes are TRBV4-3 and TRBJ2-1, with 8 bases matching TRBD2. Germline loops: CDR1 LGHNA, CDR2 YSLEER. V lost 0 bases to trimming and J lost 8 bases; unmatched junction nucleotides: 12. This CDR3 is 17 amino acids long. Written as DNA, the CDR3 is TGCGCCAGCAGCCAAGATCCCTCGGGGGGGGCAGTCCATGAGCAGTTCTTC. Its protein product is CASSQDPSGGAVHEQFF.